The 20 T cell receptor beta chains below come from one sample, sequenced in a study of PD-L1 blockade in urothelial cancer. Using immunoSEQ multiplex PCR, the repertoire was profiled, and TCRdb retains in-frame clones only, with some absent. The repertoire holds about 130,000 clones, 84% seen once, with about 2.9% in the top ten. The time point was: pretreatment peripheral blood. The specimen comprised PBMCs, sampled around atezolizumab (anti-PD-L1) treatment. The receptors were sampled from a man aged 50-60 years with urothelial cancer.

The V and J genes are TRBV28 and TRBJ2-3; a weak D match, TRBD2 (6 bases). The CDR3 runs 14 residues. Trimming took 2 bases from V and 0 from J, leaving 6 bases between them. Germline CDR1 MDHEN, CDR2 SYDVKM. The CDR3 bases are TGTGCCAGCAGTTTAGGGGGGAGCACAGATACGCAGTATTTT. Amino acids: CASSLGGSTDTQYF.

The chain joins TRBV9 to TRBJ2-2, with D possibly matching TRBD2 (6 bases). V lost 4 bases and J 7 bases, leaving 14 bases between the germline ends. The germline CDR1 and CDR2 sequences are SGDLS and YYNGEE. The CDR3 has 14 residues. The CDR3 loop is CASSLTREYGELFF. In DNA form, the CDR3 reads TGTGCCAGCAGCCTCACACGGGAGTACGGGGAGCTGTTTTTT.

The V call is TRBV27, the J call TRBJ1-4; 11 bases align to TRBD1. Germline values: CDR1 MNHEY, CDR2 SMNVEV (reference sequence). V lost 3 bases and J lost 8; bases outside the gene matches: 5. The CDR3 has 15 amino acids. In DNA, the CDR3 is TGTGCCAGCAGTTTTGGGACAGGGGGAGGGGAAAAACTGTTTTTT. Translation: CASSFGTGGGEKLFF.

V gene TRBV7-2 combines with J gene TRBJ2-1; TRBD1 might be the D (5 bases). Germline lookup yields CDR1 SGHTA and CDR2 FQGNSA. Between the trimmed V and J ends, which lost 1 base and 0 bases, there was a span of 13 bases. CDR3 length equals 17 residues. The CDR3 sequence: CASSLVAVRGSYNEQFF. CDR3 nucleotides: TGTGCCAGCAGCTTAGTGGCTGTAAGGGGCTCCTACAATGAGCAGTTCTTC.

The chain couples TRBV19 to TRBJ1-4; 7 bases align to TRBD1. V lost 7 bases to trimming and J lost 4 bases; unmatched junction nucleotides: 6. CDR1 is LNHDA and CDR2 is SQIVND in the germline V gene (reference sequence). The length of the CDR3 is 14 residues. CDR3 in amino acids: CASTTGQFNEKLFF. CDR3 DNA sequence: TGTGCCAGTACAACGGGACAGTTTAATGAAAAACTGTTTTTT.

The CDR3 bases are TGCGCCAGCAGCCAAGAGGACAGGGATGCCTATGGCTACACCTTC. Translating gives CASSQEDRDAYGYTF. The genes are TRBV4-1 and TRBJ1-2; 8 positions agree with TRBD1. The CDR3 sequence is 15 residues long. Germline CDR1 is MGHRA and CDR2 is YSYEKL. The V segment lost 0 bases and the J segment 4 bases; nucleotides outside the gene matches: 4.

V and J are TRBV9 and TRBJ2-1, with D possibly being TRBD1 (6 bases). Looked up from germline, CDR1 is SGDLS and CDR2 is YYNGEE. The CDR3 covers 15 residues. Trimming removed 5 bases from V and 6 bases from J, with 18 bases in between. The CDR3 spells CASSRTGTPFNEQFF. For the CDR3, the DNA is TGTGCCAGCAGTAGAACAGGGACCCCCTTCAATGAGCAGTTCTTC.

The J gene is TRBJ1-6, the V gene TRBV2; 7 bases line up with TRBD1. The CDR3 has 16 amino acids. Trimming at V came to 3 bases and at J to 9 bases, leaving 11 bases not matched to a gene. Germline V lookup: CDR1 SNHLY, CDR2 FYNNEI. This CDR3 reads CASSEWGRAGGSPLHF. CDR3 nucleotides: TGTGCCAGCAGTGAGTGGGGTAGGGCAGGGGGTTCACCCCTCCACTTT. Full variable domain (missing parts from reference TRBV2 and TRBJ1-6): EPEVTQTPSHQVTQMGQEVILRCVPISNHLYFYWYRQILGQKVEFLVSFYNNEISEKSEIFDDQFSVERPDGSNFTLKIRSTKLEDSAMYFCASSEWGRAGGSPLHFGNGTRLTVT.

Here the CDR3 reads CASSFPPLRMSSYNEQFF. For the CDR3, the DNA is TGTGCCAGCAGTTTCCCCCCTTTGCGGATGAGCTCCTACAATGAGCAGTTCTTC. The chain links TRBV28 to TRBJ2-1; no clear D gene. Germline lookup yields CDR1 MDHEN and CDR2 SYDVKM. The CDR3 is 18 amino acids. Trimming cost V 3 bases and J 0 bases, with 18 bases left between them. The full variable domain, completed using reference TRBV28 and TRBJ2-1, is DVKVTQSSRYLVKRTGEKVFLECVQDMDHENMFWYRQDPGLGLRLIYFSYDVKMKEKGDIPEGYSVSREKKERFSLILESASTNQTSMYLCASSFPPLRMSSYNEQFFGPGTRLTVL.

The chain uses TRBV7-9 and TRBJ2-4, with D tentatively TRBD2 (6 bases). Trimming removed 2 bases at V and 0 bases at J, with 11 bases between. The germline V gene has CDR1 SEHNR and CDR2 FQNEAQ (reference sequence). This CDR3 contains 16 residues. CDR3 amino acids: CASSLHRGLAKNIQYF. The CDR3 DNA sequence: TGTGCCAGCAGCTTACACCGGGGGTTAGCCAAAAACATTCAGTACTTC.

This clone was picked up a small number of times. V and J are TRBV4-1 and TRBJ1-4; TRBD1 is a possible D gene (6 bases). Germline loops: CDR1 MGHRA, CDR2 YSYEKL. This CDR3 region has 16 residues. The V end lost 6 bases, the J end lost 3 bases, and 17 bases lay between the germline ends. CDR3 DNA sequence: TGCGCCAGCAGTCAACAGGGCCAGAGGTCTAATGAAAAACTGTTTTTT. It specifies CASSQQGQRSNEKLFF.

This clone was observed once. The V call is TRBV28, the J call TRBJ2-7; 11 bases map to TRBD2. The J segment lost 5 bases and the V segment lost 5 bases, leaving 11 bases of the junction unmatched. Germline V gene sequence: CDR1 MDHEN, CDR2 SYDVKM. This CDR3 is built from 16 residues. CDR3: CASSINLAGGVHEQYF. In nucleotides, the CDR3 is TGTGCCAGCAGTATAAATCTAGCGGGAGGCGTCCACGAGCAGTACTTC.

CDR3: CAYTPGQREAFF. DNA of the CDR3: TGTGCCTACACGCCGGGACAGCGTGAAGCTTTCTTT. This sequence joins TRBV30 and TRBJ1-1, with 7 positions matching TRBD1. V shed 7 bases and J 7 bases; nucleotides not matched to a gene: 9. The CDR3 contains 12 residues. Per the germline V gene, CDR1 is GTSNPN and CDR2 is SVGIG (reference sequence).

V and J are TRBV14 and TRBJ2-7, with no clear D. Deletions cut 3 bases from V and 3 bases from J, with 12 bases between. CDR3 length: 14 residues. Per germline, CDR1 SGHDN and CDR2 FVKESK. The CDR3 loop is CASSQESAFYEQYF. In nucleotides, the CDR3 is TGTGCCAGCAGCCAGGAGAGCGCCTTCTACGAGCAGTACTTC.

This chain links TRBV11-2 with TRBJ2-2; D might be TRBD1 (7 bases). Germline V CDR1 and CDR2: SGHAT, FQNNGV. V was trimmed by 0 bases and J by 5 bases, leaving 16 bases between them. There are 17 residues in the CDR3. CDR3 loop: CASSLEASGGRTGELFF. CDR3 sequence (DNA): TGTGCCAGCAGCTTAGAGGCCTCAGGGGGGAGAACCGGGGAGCTGTTTTTT.

The chain links TRBV28 to TRBJ1-2; D is uncertain. The CDR3 sequence is 12 residues long. With 3 bases removed from V and 14 bases from J, the gap between germline ends came to 16 bases. CDR1 is MDHEN, CDR2 SYDVKM, per germline. CDR3 protein: CASSFESTGWTF. The CDR3, as DNA: TGTGCCAGCAGTTTTGAGTCGACGGGATGGACCTTC.

V gene TRBV19 combines with J gene TRBJ2-1, with 14 nucleotides matching TRBD2. Germline assignment: CDR1 LNHDA and CDR2 SQIVND (reference sequence). CDR3 length: 16 residues. J was trimmed by 9 bases and V by 3 bases; bases with no gene match: 7. For the CDR3, the DNA is TGTGCCAGTAGTATTAAGTGGGGACTAGCGGGAGTTGAGCAGTTCTTC. Protein: CASSIKWGLAGVEQFF.

This CDR3 is CAWNTGLEETQYF. CDR3 coding DNA: TGTGCCTGGAATACAGGGTTAGAGGAGACCCAGTACTTC. The J gene is TRBJ2-5, the V gene TRBV30; D is perhaps TRBD1 (6 bases). CDR1 GTSNPN and CDR2 SVGIG come from the germline V gene (reference sequence). This CDR3 contains 13 residues. V shed 4 bases and J shed 5 bases, with 14 bases lying between them. Full variable domain (missing parts from reference TRBV30 and TRBJ2-5): SQTIHQWPATLVQPVGSPLSLECTVEGTSNPNLYWYRQAAGRGLQLLFYSVGIGQISSEVPQNLSASRPQDRQFILSSKKLLLSDSGFYLCAWNTGLEETQYFGPGTRLLVL.

The J gene is TRBJ2-3, the V gene TRBV10-1; 12 bases agree with TRBD2. The CDR3 sequence is 13 residues long. The junction had 4 bases not matched to a gene; V was cut back by 11 bases and J by 4 bases. Germline V gene data show CDR1 as WNHNN and CDR2 as SYGVQD (reference sequence). In DNA, the CDR3 is TGCGCCGGGGCTAGCGGGAGGGCAGATACGCAGTATTTT. Translation gives CAGASGRADTQYF.

This clone was detected only once. The V call is TRBV5-1, the J call TRBJ2-7, with TRBD2 matching 11 bases. V lost 0 bases and J lost 5; bases outside the gene matches: 4. The CDR3 has 15 amino acids. CDR1 SGHRS and CDR2 YFSETQ come from the germline V gene. The CDR3, as DNA: TGCGCCAGCAGCTTGGTTAGCGGGAGGGCCCACGAGCAGTACTTC. Protein product: CASSLVSGRAHEQYF. The full variable domain, completed using reference TRBV5-1 and TRBJ2-7, is KAGVTQTPRYLIKTRGQQVTLSCSPISGHRSVSWYQQTPGQGLQFLFEYFSETQRNKGNFPGRFSGRQFSNSRSEMNVSTLELGDSALYLCASSLVSGRAHEQYFGPGTRLTVT.